This is a list of T cell receptor beta chains from one sample in a study of shared clonotypes between healthy human individuals. Repertoires were generated with immunoSEQ multiplex PCR, while TCRdb's copy carries only in-frame clones and drops some. The top ten hold almost 0.9% of the sample, which has 850,000 to 1,100,000 clones, about 72% seen once. Sequences were obtained from memory CD4+ T cells from PBMCs. These receptors all come from a man aged 18 to 29 in good health. Some clones in this sample may be carry-over from other donors' samples. Both conserved end residues are part of each CDR3. The D gene is left open where the match is weak. Some rows have no size entry. The others give once, few or many, or a class for an expanded clone.

abundance | d_gene | len | j_gene | v_gene | CDR3nt | CDR3aa
. | . | 16 | TRBJ2-7 | TRBV28 | TGTGCCAGCAGCCCCTCCGGGGGCGGGTCCCCCTACGAGCAGTACTTC | CASSPSGGGSPYEQYF
. | . | 16 | TRBJ1-5 | TRBV21-1 | TGTGCCAGCAGCAAAGTCCGGGACAGACCCAATCAGCCCCAGCATTTT | CASSKVRDRPNQPQHF
. | . | 16 | TRBJ1-2 | TRBV27 | TGTGCCAGCCGCTCCATCCGGGGCTCACTTGACTATGGCTACACCTTC | CASRSIRGSLDYGYTF
. | . | 16 | TRBJ1-1 | TRBV7-8 | TGTGCCAGCAGCTTAGTACGGCCCACCTCTCCGGGTGAAGCTTTCTTT | CASSLVRPTSPGEAFF
. | TRBD1 | 19 | TRBJ1-2 | TRBV19 | TGTGCCAGTAGTACCCCCTGGACAGGGGGCAAGGATTCTAACTATGGCTACACCTTC | CASSTPWTGGKDSNYGYTF
. | . | 14 | TRBJ2-1 | TRBV15 | TGTGCCACCAGCAGAGATCCCTTTCACAATGAGCAGTTCTTC | CATSRDPFHNEQFF
. | TRBD1 | 14 | TRBJ1-1 | TRBV2 | TGTGCCAGCAGGGGGGACAGGGCAGACACTGAAGCTTTCTTT | CASRGDRADTEAFF
. | TRBD1 | 13 | TRBJ2-3 | TRBV6-1 | TGTGCCAGCATGGGACAGGGGACAGATACGCAGTATTTT | CASMGQGTDTQYF
. | . | 14 | TRBJ1-4 | TRBV15 | TGTGCCACCAGCAGAGGAGCAACTAATGAAAAACTGTTTTTT | CATSRGATNEKLFF
. | . | 14 | TRBJ2-4 | TRBV28 | TGTGCCAGCAGTTTAATCGGTGGGGTAGTCATTCAGTACTTC | CASSLIGGVVIQYF
. | . | 14 | TRBJ2-4 | TRBV11-3 | TGTGCCAGCAGCTCGAGTGGTACAGGGCGGATTCAGTACTTC | CASSSSGTGRIQYF
. | . | 15 | TRBJ1-3 | TRBV9 | TGTGCCAGCAGCGAGACCCCTGGCTCTGGAAACACCATATATTTT | CASSETPGSGNTIYF
. | TRBD2 | 14 | TRBJ2-3 | TRBV4-2 | TGTGCCAGCAGGATGGGGGGGGACACAGATACGCAGTATTTT | CASRMGGDTDTQYF
. | . | 15 | TRBJ2-1 | TRBV4-2 | TGTGCCAGCAGCCAAGGGACCTCTCCATACAATGAGCAGTTCTTC | CASSQGTSPYNEQFF
. | . | 14 | TRBJ2-4 | TRBV6-4 | TGTGCCAGCAGAGACCTACTTGGCAAAAACATTCAGTACTTC | CASRDLLGKNIQYF
. | . | 14 | TRBJ1-4 | TRBV5-8 | TGTGCCAGCAGCTTGGTGTGGGGAGATGAAAAACTGTTTTTT | CASSLVWGDEKLFF
. | TRBD1 | 13 | TRBJ1-2 | TRBV2 | TGTGCCAGCGGAAGACAGGGGTACTATGGCTACACCTTC | CASGRQGYYGYTF
. | . | 15 | TRBJ2-5 | TRBV18 | TGTGCCAGCTCACAACCAAAAGGGTACCAAGAGACCCAGTACTTC | CASSQPKGYQETQYF
few | TRBD2 | 16 | TRBJ2-7 | TRBV4-2 | TGTGCCAGCAGCCCAACCGGGACTAGCTTTCCCTACGAGCAGTACTTC | CASSPTGTSFPYEQYF
. | TRBD2 | 15 | TRBJ2-3 | TRBV2 | TGTGCCAGCAGCGGACTAGCGGGACGCACAGATACGCAGTATTTT | CASSGLAGRTDTQYF
. | TRBD1 | 14 | TRBJ2-2 | TRBV19 | TGTGCCAGTAGCGGGACAGGGTACACCGGGGAGCTGTTTTTT | CASSGTGYTGELFF
. | TRBD2 | 16 | TRBJ2-1 | TRBV5-1 | TGCGCCAGCAGCTTGCTAGCGGGAGGTTCCAACAATGAGCAGTTCTTC | CASSLLAGGSNNEQFF
. | . | 16 | TRBJ1-1 | TRBV4-1 | TGCGCCAGCAGCCAAGACCGGGGACGGGGGAACACTGAAGCTTTCTTT | CASSQDRGRGNTEAFF
. | . | 13 | TRBJ2-1 | TRBV7-6 | TGTGCCTCGGGATCCAACTCCTACAATGAGCAGTTCTTC | CASGSNSYNEQFF
. | . | 13 | TRBJ2-5 | TRBV7-3 | TGTGCCAGCAGCTTACTGAGCCAAGAGACCCAGTACTTC | CASSLLSQETQYF
. | TRBD1 | 16 | TRBJ1-5 | TRBV19 | TGTGCCAGTAGTACATACCCGGGACAGGGAAATCAGCCCCAGCATTTT | CASSTYPGQGNQPQHF
once | . | 18 | TRBJ1-1 | TRBV11-1 | TGTGCCAGCAGTCCCTCTGTGGCCGGCAGACGGGTGCACACTGAAGCTTTCTTT | CASSPSVAGRRVHTEAFF
. | . | 11 | TRBJ2-1 | TRBV11-3 | TGTGCCAGCAGCTTGACCAGTGAGCAGTTCTTC | CASSLTSEQFF
. | TRBD2 | 17 | TRBJ2-1 | TRBV19 | TGTGCCAGTAGTGCAACCACGGGCGGGAGTTCCTACAATGAGCAGTTCTTC | CASSATTGGSSYNEQFF
. | . | 11 | TRBJ1-6 | TRBV20-1 | TGCAGTGCGGGGGAGAATTCACCCCTCCACTTT | CSAGENSPLHF
once | TRBD1 | 14 | TRBJ1-2 | TRBV19 | TGTGCCAGTAGTTCCCCGGACAGGGCGTATGGCTACACCTTC | CASSSPDRAYGYTF